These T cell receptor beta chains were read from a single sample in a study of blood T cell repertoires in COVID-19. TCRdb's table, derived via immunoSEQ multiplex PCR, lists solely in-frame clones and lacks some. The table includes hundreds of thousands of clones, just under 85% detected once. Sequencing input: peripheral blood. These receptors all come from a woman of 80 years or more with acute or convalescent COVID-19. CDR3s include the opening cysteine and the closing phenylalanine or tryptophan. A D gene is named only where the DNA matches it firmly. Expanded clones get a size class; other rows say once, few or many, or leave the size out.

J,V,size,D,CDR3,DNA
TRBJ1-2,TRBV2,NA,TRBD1,CASSGDSYGYTF,TGTGCCAGCAGTGGGGACAGCTATGGCTACACCTTC
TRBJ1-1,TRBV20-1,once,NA,CSATEGGFFTEAFF,TGCAGTGCTACTGAAGGGGGTTTTTTCACTGAAGCTTTCTTT
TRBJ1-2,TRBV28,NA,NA,CASSAPGAAWGYTF,TGTGCCAGCAGTGCCCCAGGGGCCGCCTGGGGCTACACCTTC
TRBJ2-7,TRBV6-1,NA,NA,CASSEARRGTYEQYF,TGTGCCAGCAGTGAAGCGCGAAGAGGAACCTACGAGCAGTACTTC
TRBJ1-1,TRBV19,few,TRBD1,CASSRDRGSSEAFF,TGTGCCAGTAGTAGGGACAGGGGGTCTTCTGAAGCTTTCTTT
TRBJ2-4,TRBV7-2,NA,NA,CASSLERDEGNIQYF,TGTGCCAGCAGCTTAGAAAGGGATGAGGGAAACATTCAGTACTTC
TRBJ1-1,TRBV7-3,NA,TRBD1,CASSPTGGTTEAFF,TGTGCCAGCAGCCCCACAGGGGGGACGACTGAAGCTTTCTTT
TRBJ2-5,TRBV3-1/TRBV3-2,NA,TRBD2,CASSQVWGGETQYF,TGTGCCAGCAGCCAAGTGTGGGGGGGTGAGACCCAGTACTTC
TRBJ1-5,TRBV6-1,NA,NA,CASSELGPNQPQHF,TGTGCCAGCAGTGAACTGGGGCCCAATCAGCCCCAGCATTTT
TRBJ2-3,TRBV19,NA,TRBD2,CASSLAGGPLDTQYF,TGTGCCAGTAGTTTAGCGGGAGGGCCTTTAGATACGCAGTATTTT
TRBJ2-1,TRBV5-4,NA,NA,CASSLVLSSYNEQFF,TGTGCCAGCAGCTTGGTCCTCAGCTCCTACAATGAGCAGTTCTTC
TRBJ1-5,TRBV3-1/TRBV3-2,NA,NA,CASSQDTGHSNQPQHF,TGTGCCAGCAGCCAGGACACCGGACATAGCAATCAGCCCCAGCATTTT
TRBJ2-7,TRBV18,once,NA,CASSPRTYEQYF,TGTGCCAGCTCACCCCGAACTTACGAGCAGTACTTC
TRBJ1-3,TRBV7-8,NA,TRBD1,CASSGSGTESSGNTIYF,TGTGCCAGCAGCGGGTCCGGGACAGAGAGCTCTGGAAACACCATATATTTT
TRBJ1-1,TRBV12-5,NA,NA,CASAPRGGSNTEAFF,TGTGCTAGTGCCCCTCGGGGAGGGTCTAACACTGAAGCTTTCTTT
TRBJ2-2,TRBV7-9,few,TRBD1,CASSADRGSGPGELFF,TGTGCCAGCAGCGCCGACAGGGGTTCGGGCCCCGGGGAGCTGTTTTTT
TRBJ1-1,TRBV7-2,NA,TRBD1,CASSLDRGRTEAFF,TGTGCCAGCAGCTTAGACAGGGGGCGGACTGAAGCTTTCTTT
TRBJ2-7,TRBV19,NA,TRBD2,CASRSGGPPWEQYF,TGTGCCAGTAGGAGCGGGGGCCCTCCCTGGGAGCAGTACTTC
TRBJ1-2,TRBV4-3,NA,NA,CASSQDPGKDYGYTF,TGCGCCAGCAGCCAAGATCCAGGGAAGGACTATGGCTACACCTTC